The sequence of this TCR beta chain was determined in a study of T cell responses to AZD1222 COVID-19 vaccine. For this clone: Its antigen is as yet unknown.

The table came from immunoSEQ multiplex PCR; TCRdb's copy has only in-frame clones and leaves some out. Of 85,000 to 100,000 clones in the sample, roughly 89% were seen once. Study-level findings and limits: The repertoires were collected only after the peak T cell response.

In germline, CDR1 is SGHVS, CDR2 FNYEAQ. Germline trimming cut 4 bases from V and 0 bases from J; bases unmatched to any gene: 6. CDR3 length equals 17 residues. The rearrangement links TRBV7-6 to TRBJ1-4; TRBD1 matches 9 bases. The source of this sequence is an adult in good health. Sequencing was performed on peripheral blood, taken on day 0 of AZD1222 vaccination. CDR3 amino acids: CASSSGTGSATNEKLFF. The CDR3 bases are TGTGCCAGCAGCTCCGGGACAGGGAGTGCAACTAATGAAAAACTGTTTTTT.